The next 5 T cell receptor beta chains were all read from a single sample in a study of T-cell reconstitution after alpha-beta-depleted transplantation in children. Researchers prepared the TCRbeta library using unique molecular identifiers, the study reports. TCRdb independently ran MiXCR on the PCR reads; one entry per CDR3 protein. The top ten clones hold around 2% of a sample with 490,000 or so distinct CDR3 sequences, 10% to 13% of them seen once. The input for sequencing was PBMCs, taken before TCRalphabeta/CD19-depleted stem cell transplant. The origin of the receptors is a child aged 2-9 years with inherited bone marrow failure, due to receive a stem cell transplant.

This clonotype was recorded many times. V usage is TRBV28 and J usage is TRBJ2-7, with D maybe TRBD1 (6 bases). CDR1 MDHEN and CDR2 SYDVKM come from the germline V gene. The CDR3 runs 13 residues. Between the trimmed V and J ends, which lost 7 bases and 4 bases, there was a span of 14 bases. The CDR3: CASTGDTRYEQYF. CDR3 coding DNA: TGTGCCAGCACCGGGGACACCCGATACGAGCAGTACTTC.

This clonotype has at least ten counts. The rearrangement joins TRBV5-1 to TRBJ2-7; D may be TRBD1 (6 bases). Germline CDR1 and CDR2: SGHRS and YFSETQ. This CDR3 is 14 amino acids long. The V gene lost 1 base and the J gene lost 5 bases, with 13 bases spanning the gap. In nucleotides, the CDR3 is TGCGCCAGCAGCTTGACAGGGCGGTGGGACGAGCAGTACTTC. Translation: CASSLTGRWDEQYF.

The chain joins TRBV29-1 to TRBJ2-1; 10 bases align to TRBD2. Germline V lookup: CDR1 SQVTM, CDR2 ANQGSEA. V shed 3 bases and J 4 bases; nucleotides not matched to a gene: 6. This CDR3 contains 15 residues. CDR3 region: CSVEGTSGTYNEQFF. The CDR3 DNA follows: TGCAGCGTTGAGGGTACTAGCGGGACTTACAATGAGCAGTTCTTC.

This clonotype was seen ten or more times. The chain couples TRBV29-1 to TRBJ2-5, with D perhaps TRBD1 (6 bases). Germline values: CDR1 SQVTM, CDR2 ANQGSEA. Trimming pared 2 bases from V and 5 bases from J, leaving 18 bases between. The CDR3 totals 15 residues. CDR3 nucleotide sequence: TGCAGCGTTGAACCGGAGGTGGGGGCCCCCGAGACCCAGTACTTC. Translation gives CSVEPEVGAPETQYF. Drawing the rest from reference TRBV29-1 and TRBJ2-5, the complete variable domain is SAVISQKPSRDICQRGTSLTIQCQVDSQVTMMFWYRQQPGQSLTLIATANQGSEATYESGFVIDKFPISRPNLTFSTLTVSNMSPEDSSIYLCSVEPEVGAPETQYFGPGTRLLVL.

This clonotype was recorded at least ten times. This sequence joins TRBV5-6 and TRBJ2-1, with 9 bases identical to TRBD1. The germline V gene encodes CDR1 SGHDT and CDR2 YYEEEE. With 0 bases clipped from V and 1 base from J, the junction kept 2 bases outside the gene matches. The CDR3 spans 16 residues. The CDR3 loop is CASSLVDRGSYNEQFF. The DNA of the CDR3 is TGTGCCAGCAGCTTGGTGGACAGGGGATCCTACAATGAGCAGTTCTTC.